The next 10 T cell receptor beta chains were all read from a single sample in a study of blood T cell repertoires in COVID-19. Sequencing was performed with immunoSEQ multiplex PCR; in TCRdb, only in-frame clones are kept and a portion is missing. This table holds about 94,000 clones, 65% to 85% found once. Sequencing was done on a sample of peripheral blood. Source of these receptors: a man aged 55 to 70 with acute or convalescent COVID-19.

The chain is built from TRBV9 and TRBJ2-7, with D possibly TRBD1 on 5 matching bases. Trimming pared 4 bases from V and 4 bases from J, leaving 12 bases between. The germline CDR1 and CDR2 sequences are SGDLS and YYNGEE. The CDR3 extends over 13 amino acids. CDR3: CASSTRQKYEQYF. The CDR3 DNA follows: TGTGCCAGCAGCACCCGACAGAAGTACGAGCAGTACTTC.

This clone was seen only a few times. The J gene is TRBJ1-5, the V gene TRBV12-3 or TRBV12-4; D not resolved. Trimming left V 6 bases short and J 1 base short, with 7 bases between. The CDR3 runs 13 residues. DNA of the CDR3: TGTGCCAGCAGATCTCAGAGCAATCAGCCCCAGCATTTT. Protein product: CASRSQSNQPQHF.

The chain carries TRBV30 and TRBJ2-1; D is undetermined. The V end lost 2 bases, the J end lost 5 bases, and 7 bases lay between the germline ends. This CDR3 has 12 amino acids. The germline gives CDR1 GTSNPN, CDR2 SVGIG (reference sequence). This chain's CDR3 is CAWSYRNNEQFF. In nucleotides, the CDR3 is TGTGCCTGGAGTTATAGAAACAATGAGCAGTTCTTC. Drawing the rest from reference TRBV30 and TRBJ2-1, the complete variable domain is SQTIHQWPATLVQPVGSPLSLECTVEGTSNPNLYWYRQAAGRGLQLLFYSVGIGQISSEVPQNLSASRPQDRQFILSSKKLLLSDSGFYLCAWSYRNNEQFFGPGTRLTVL.

This clone occurred once. The V and J genes are TRBV5-6 and TRBJ1-1; D not resolved. The germline CDR1 and CDR2 sequences are SGHDT and YYEEEE. V was trimmed by 2 bases and J by 1 base, leaving 9 bases between them. This CDR3 has 14 amino acids. This chain's CDR3 is CASSFGRQNTEAFF. The CDR3 DNA sequence: TGTGCCAGCAGCTTCGGCAGGCAGAACACTGAAGCTTTCTTT.

This clone occurred once. This chain joins TRBV27 and TRBJ2-1; tentative D call: TRBD2 (5 bases). Germline values: CDR1 MNHEY, CDR2 SMNVEV (reference sequence). The ends were cut back, 3 bases at V and 10 bases at J, with 13 bases in the middle. CDR3 size: 13 residues. This chain's CDR3 is CASSFGSSFEQFF. The CDR3 DNA is TGTGCCAGCAGTTTTGGGAGTTCATTCGAGCAGTTCTTC.

V and J are TRBV9 and TRBJ1-1; 8 bases match TRBD1. Germline V gene lookup returns CDR1 SGDLS and CDR2 YYNGEE. The ends lost 3 bases at V and 5 bases at J; junction bases unmatched: 9. This CDR3 has 15 residues. The CDR3 spells CASSAPGGALTEAFF. CDR3 coding DNA: TGTGCCAGCAGCGCCCCAGGGGGCGCGTTGACTGAAGCTTTCTTT. The full variable domain, rest sourced from reference TRBV9 and TRBJ1-1, is DSGVTQTPKHLITATGQRVTLRCSPRSGDLSVYWYQQSLDQGLQFLIQYYNGEERAKGNILERFSAQQFPDLHSELNLSSLELGDSALYFCASSAPGGALTEAFFGQGTRLTVV.

The genes are TRBV5-1 and TRBJ1-2, with 9 bases lining up with TRBD1. Germline V gene sequence: CDR1 SGHRS, CDR2 YFSETQ. The ends lost 3 bases at V and 1 base at J; junction bases unmatched: 4. This CDR3 has 15 amino acids. CDR3 sequence reads: CASSWGQGRNYGYTF. The CDR3 nucleotides are TGCGCCAGCAGCTGGGGACAGGGTCGTAACTATGGCTACACCTTC.

This clone was observed a handful of times. The chain uses TRBV19 and TRBJ1-6, with D uncertain. V gave up 0 bases and J gave up 0 bases, with 9 bases separating them. CDR3 length equals 17 residues. CDR1 is LNHDA, CDR2 SQIVND, per germline (reference sequence). DNA for the CDR3: TGTGCCAGTAGTATAGAAACTGGGAGCTCCTATAATTCACCCCTCCACTTT. This translates into CASSIETGSSYNSPLHF.

The chain couples TRBV10-3 to TRBJ2-7; 8 bases are a match to TRBD1. The CDR3 has 15 residues. Looked up from germline, CDR1 is ENHRY and CDR2 is SYGVKD. J was trimmed by 2 bases and V by 0 bases; bases with no gene match: 3. The CDR3 loop is CAISESRTGTYEQYF. CDR3 in DNA: TGTGCCATCAGTGAGTCTAGGACAGGGACCTACGAGCAGTACTTC.

The rearrangement joins TRBV4-3 to TRBJ1-1, with D unresolved. Trimming stripped 0 bases from V and 4 bases from J, with 12 bases between. CDR1 is LGHNA and CDR2 is YSLEER in the germline V gene. This CDR3 region has 15 residues. As DNA, the CDR3 is TGCGCCAGCAGCCAAGATCAGGTCCGGGGCACTGAAGCTTTCTTT. Protein: CASSQDQVRGTEAFF.